The next 17 T cell receptor beta chains were all read from a single sample in a study of cytotoxic CD8 clonotypes in ibrutinib-treated CLL. Sequencing was performed with immunoSEQ multiplex PCR; in TCRdb, only in-frame clones are kept and a portion is missing. The sample consists of around 150,000 clones, about 84% of them appearing once. The sequencing here drew on PBMCs, taken after 36 months of ibrutinib treatment. The receptors originated from a human donor with chronic lymphocytic leukemia.

The chain uses TRBV5-1 and TRBJ2-7, with a weak D call TRBD2 (6 bases). The CDR3 totals 16 residues. Germline assignment: CDR1 SGHRS and CDR2 YFSETQ. V was cut by 4 bases and J by 1 base, with 18 bases left in between. The CDR3 region is CASSDVWREGSYEQYF. CDR3 DNA sequence: TGCGCCAGCAGCGACGTGTGGAGGGAAGGGTCCTACGAGCAGTACTTC.

J is TRBJ1-5 and V is TRBV6-5; a weak D match, TRBD1 (5 bases). Germline V gene lookup returns CDR1 MNHEY and CDR2 SVGAGI. The V end lost 6 bases, the J end lost 6 bases, and 9 bases lay between the germline ends. This CDR3 region has 12 residues. DNA of the CDR3: TGTGCCAGCAGCGCAGGGTTTCAGCCCCAGCATTTT. Encoded protein: CASSAGFQPQHF.

This clone was counted once. The CDR3 region is CASSFLTDPSYEQYF. DNA of the CDR3: TGCGCCAGCAGCTTCCTGACAGATCCCTCCTACGAGCAGTACTTC. The chain has TRBV5-1 and TRBJ2-7; TRBD1 might be the D (5 bases). Germline V gene lookup returns CDR1 SGHRS and CDR2 YFSETQ. This CDR3 is 15 amino acids long. Trimming left V 2 bases short and J 0 bases short, with 12 bases between.

The chain recombines TRBV7-9 with TRBJ1-5, with D possibly being TRBD1 (6 bases). Germline CDR1 and CDR2: SEHNR and FQNEAQ (reference sequence). The CDR3 contains 15 residues. Trimming pared 0 bases from V and 2 bases from J, leaving 8 bases between. The CDR3 coding sequence is TGTGCCAGCAGCTTAGCACAGGGCCGCAATCAGCCCCAGCATTTT. Amino acid sequence: CASSLAQGRNQPQHF.

The chain couples TRBV5-4 to TRBJ2-5; the D is unclear. V lost 2 bases to trimming and J lost 2 bases, with 4 bases between them. The CDR3 is 12 residues long. Germline CDR1 SGHNT, CDR2 YYREEE (reference sequence). CDR3 in DNA: TGTGCCAGCAGCTTAGCTCAAGAGACCCAGTACTTC. Its translation is CASSLAQETQYF. Full variable domain (missing parts from reference TRBV5-4 and TRBJ2-5): ETGVTQSPTHLIKTRGQQVTLRCSSQSGHNTVSWYQQALGQGPQFIFQYYREEENGRGNFPPRFSGLQFPNYSSELNVNALELDDSALYLCASSLAQETQYFGPGTRLLVL.

CDR3 residues: CASSGDRGFLSEAFF. Written as DNA, the CDR3 is TGTGCCAGCAGCGGGGACAGGGGCTTTTTATCTGAAGCTTTCTTT. The chain has TRBV5-6 and TRBJ1-1, with 10 bases identical to TRBD1. This CDR3 has 15 residues. Trimming removed 4 bases from V and 6 bases from J; junction bases left unmatched: 9. In germline, CDR1 is SGHDT, CDR2 YYEEEE.

V gene TRBV6-6 combines with J gene TRBJ2-1, with 7 bases that match TRBD1. This CDR3 is 14 amino acids long. With V trimmed by 5 bases and J by 4 bases, 5 bases remained unmatched. The germline V gene encodes CDR1 MNHNY and CDR2 SVGAGI (reference sequence). The CDR3 reads CASSKRQGYNEQFF. Here the CDR3 DNA reads TGTGCCAGCAGTAAAAGACAGGGATACAATGAGCAGTTCTTC.

This clone was found a few times. The chain has TRBV5-1 and TRBJ2-7; maybe TRBD1 (5 bases). The V and J ends lost 0 bases and 5 bases respectively, with 12 bases between them. This CDR3 comprises 14 residues. CDR1 and CDR2 (germline): SGHRS, YFSETQ. CDR3 sequence (DNA): TGCGCCAGCAGCTTGGCCATGGGGCGTAACGAGCAGTACTTC. It encodes CASSLAMGRNEQYF.

J is TRBJ2-7 and V is TRBV29-1; 9 nucleotides agree with TRBD1. Germline CDR1 SQVTM, CDR2 ANQGSEA. The CDR3 sequence is 13 residues long. Trimming cost V 1 base and J 2 bases; bases outside gene matches: 0. The CDR3 loop reads CSVEGDRAYEQYF. The CDR3 bases are TGCAGCGTTGAAGGGGACAGGGCCTACGAGCAGTACTTC.

V usage is TRBV5-4 and J usage is TRBJ1-1; D is unresolved. Trimming took off 0 bases at V and 1 base at J, with 7 bases between the two ends. The CDR3 is 14 amino acids. Looked up from germline, CDR1 is SGHNT and CDR2 is YYREEE (reference sequence). The CDR3 DNA reads as TGTGCCAGCAGCTTGGATCAGGCGAACACTGAAGCTTTCTTT. It is translated as CASSLDQANTEAFF.

The chain uses TRBV6-4 and TRBJ2-1; D possibly corresponds to TRBD2 (5 bases). This CDR3 has 15 amino acids. Trimming left V 0 bases short and J 4 bases short, with 10 bases between. Germline V lookup: CDR1 MRHNA, CDR2 SNTAGT. CDR3 in amino acids: CASSDSLAAYNEQFF. The CDR3 nucleotides are TGTGCCAGCAGTGACTCGCTAGCAGCTTACAATGAGCAGTTCTTC.

V gene TRBV2 combines with J gene TRBJ1-2; D is unresolved. The germline V gene has CDR1 SNHLY and CDR2 FYNNEI. V was trimmed by 4 bases and J by 3 bases, leaving 9 bases between them. CDR3 size: 13 residues. CDR3 nucleotides: TGTGCCAGCAGTGGCCGCACGGACTATGGCTACACCTTC. This codes for CASSGRTDYGYTF. The complete variable domain, with remaining parts taken from reference TRBV2 and TRBJ1-2, reads EPEVTQTPSHQVTQMGQEVILRCVPISNHLYFYWYRQILGQKVEFLVSFYNNEISEKSEIFDDQFSVERPDGSNFTLKIRSTKLEDSAMYFCASSGRTDYGYTFGSGTRLTVV.

The V and J genes are TRBV10-1 and TRBJ2-7; D might be TRBD1 (5 bases). The ends were cut back, 6 bases at V and 3 bases at J, with 21 bases in the middle. The CDR3 is 16 residues long. CDR1 is WNHNN, CDR2 SYGVQD, per germline (reference sequence). This CDR3 reads CASSGLRGRPFYEQYF. CDR3 nucleotide sequence: TGCGCCAGCAGCGGTCTTAGGGGCAGACCCTTCTACGAGCAGTACTTC.

This clone was detected only a few times. The genes are TRBV18 and TRBJ1-2, with 7 bases fitting TRBD1. V lost 3 bases to trimming and J lost 5 bases; unmatched junction nucleotides: 12. The V gene's germline CDR1 is KGHSH and CDR2 LQKENI. This CDR3 comprises 16 residues. This CDR3 is CASSPEPLGQLYGYTF. CDR3 sequence (DNA): TGTGCCAGCTCACCCGAACCATTGGGACAGTTATATGGCTACACCTTC.

This clone is medium-sized in the sample. V gene TRBV7-9 combines with J gene TRBJ1-2; D unresolved. Per the germline V gene, CDR1 is SEHNR and CDR2 is FQNEAQ (reference sequence). The ends were cut back, 0 bases at V and 4 bases at J, with 9 bases in the middle. The CDR3 consists of 14 residues. CDR3 nucleotide sequence: TGTGCCAGCAGCTTAGCAGGTCCCTTCTATGGCTACACCTTC. This translates into CASSLAGPFYGYTF.

This chain joins TRBV19 and TRBJ1-1; 11 nucleotides line up with TRBD1. This CDR3 has 15 residues. J gave up 5 bases and V 6 bases, and 8 bases lay outside the gene matches. Germline-derived CDR1 and CDR2 are LNHDA and SQIVND (reference sequence). The CDR3: CASRAGTGGRTEAFF. The CDR3 nucleotides are TGTGCCAGTAGGGCCGGGACAGGGGGGAGGACTGAAGCTTTCTTT.

The sample holds one count of this clone. This sequence joins TRBV30 and TRBJ1-3, with D maybe TRBD1 (5 bases). The V end was cut by 2 bases, the J end by 0 bases, with 14 bases between. There are 16 residues in the CDR3. The germline V gene has CDR1 GTSNPN and CDR2 SVGIG (reference sequence). The CDR3 nucleotides read TGTGCCTGGAGTCCCCGGGGCCTTCTCTCTGGAAACACCATATATTTT. Its translation is CAWSPRGLLSGNTIYF. The whole variable domain, remainder taken from reference TRBV30 and TRBJ1-3, is SQTIHQWPATLVQPVGSPLSLECTVEGTSNPNLYWYRQAAGRGLQLLFYSVGIGQISSEVPQNLSASRPQDRQFILSSKKLLLSDSGFYLCAWSPRGLLSGNTIYFGEGSWLTVV.